The 22 T cell receptor beta chains below all came from one sample that was sequenced in a study of blood T cell repertoires in COVID-19. Data came from immunoSEQ multiplex PCR; TCRdb stores just in-frame clones and leaves some out. The data hold 60,000 or so clones, with 65% to 85% observed a single time. Sequencing input: peripheral blood. The receptors shown here come from a man aged 55 to 70 with acute or convalescent COVID-19.

The chain employs TRBV6-4 and TRBJ2-1; a weak D match, TRBD2 (6 bases). Germline V CDR1 and CDR2: MRHNA, SNTAGT. Trimming left V 1 base short and J 7 bases short, with 8 bases between. The CDR3 has 13 residues. CDR3 sequence reads: CASSDFGGNEQFF. In nucleotides, the CDR3 is TGTGCCAGCAGTGACTTCGGAGGGAATGAGCAGTTCTTC.

This chain connects TRBV10-3 to TRBJ1-2, with TRBD1 matching 7 bases. The germline CDR1 and CDR2 sequences are ENHRY and SYGVKD. V trimming: 8 bases; J trimming: 6 bases; junction bases outside the gene matches: 9. The CDR3 spans 13 residues. CDR3 coding DNA: TGTGCCATCGGAGTTGGACAGGCGGATGGCTACACCTTC. Its translation is CAIGVGQADGYTF.

This rearrangement joins TRBV2 to TRBJ2-2, with 8 bases lining up with TRBD1. The CDR3 has 16 residues. From germline, CDR1 is SNHLY and CDR2 FYNNEI. Germline trimming cut 4 bases from V and 4 bases from J; bases unmatched to any gene: 8. CDR3 region: CASSGLRGRSTGELFF. CDR3 DNA: TGTGCCAGCAGTGGCCTCAGGGGGCGAAGCACCGGGGAGCTGTTTTTT.

J is TRBJ1-5 and V is TRBV28, with D uncertain. CDR1 is MDHEN, CDR2 SYDVKM, per germline. CDR3 length equals 17 residues. Trimming stripped 5 bases from V and 9 bases from J, with 26 bases between. CDR3 DNA: TGTGCCAGCAGTCCCCTGGGGAGAATGGTCCGCCCTCGGCCCCAGCATTTT. Protein: CASSPLGRMVRPRPQHF.

This chain uses TRBV19 with TRBJ1-2; D remains unclear. The CDR3 consists of 12 residues. The germline V gene has CDR1 LNHDA and CDR2 SQIVND (reference sequence). V was pared by 2 bases and J by 5 bases, with 6 bases between. For the CDR3, the DNA is TGTGCCAGTAGTATACCCCCTTATGGCTACACCTTC. Its translation: CASSIPPYGYTF.

The V gene is TRBV7-9, the J gene TRBJ2-2, with 9 nucleotides matching TRBD2. Germline V gene sequence: CDR1 SEHNR, CDR2 FQNEAQ (reference sequence). The J segment lost 5 bases and the V segment lost 3 bases, leaving 4 bases of the junction unmatched. This CDR3 has 15 residues. The CDR3 DNA sequence: TGTGCCAGCAGCTTTGCGGGGGGGCCGACCGGGGAGCTGTTTTTT. This encodes CASSFAGGPTGELFF.

This rearrangement joins TRBV5-1 to TRBJ1-6; TRBD1 matches 8 bases. Unmatched junction bases numbered 4, after V lost 0 bases and J lost 11 bases. This CDR3 comprises 14 residues. Germline V CDR1 and CDR2: SGHRS, YFSETQ. Here the CDR3 DNA reads TGCGCCAGCAGCTTGGTCGGACAGGGCGCACCCCTCCACTTT. Its translation is CASSLVGQGAPLHF. The whole variable domain, filled in from reference TRBV5-1 and TRBJ1-6, reads KAGVTQTPRYLIKTRGQQVTLSCSPISGHRSVSWYQQTPGQGLQFLFEYFSETQRNKGNFPGRFSGRQFSNSRSEMNVSTLELGDSALYLCASSLVGQGAPLHFGNGTRLTVT.

CDR3 nucleotide sequence: TGTGCCAGCTCACCAAGGACAGGTCACCCTGGAAACACCATATATTTT. Translation: CASSPRTGHPGNTIYF. The V and J genes are TRBV18 and TRBJ1-3; 7 bases line up with TRBD1. The CDR3 totals 16 residues. V lost 2 bases and J lost 2; bases outside the gene matches: 6. CDR1 and CDR2 from the germline V gene are KGHSH and LQKENI.

The chain carries TRBV4-1 and TRBJ1-5; D is perhaps TRBD1 (5 bases). This CDR3 spans 14 amino acids. Germline CDR1 reads MGHRA; CDR2 reads YSYEKL. Trimming pared 0 bases from V and 6 bases from J, leaving 9 bases between. The CDR3 sequence: CASSQEKGFQPQHF. The CDR3 coding sequence is TGCGCCAGCAGCCAAGAAAAGGGGTTTCAGCCCCAGCATTTT.

This chain joins TRBV28 and TRBJ1-1; TRBD1 might be the D (6 bases). Trimming stripped 7 bases from V and 10 bases from J, with 19 bases between. Per the germline V gene, CDR1 is MDHEN and CDR2 is SYDVKM. The CDR3 length is 13 residues. CDR3 protein: CASIPGGGRGAFF. The CDR3 nucleotides read TGTGCCAGCATTCCCGGGGGGGGCCGGGGAGCTTTCTTT.

This clone was picked up one time. V is TRBV7-8 and J is TRBJ1-1; TRBD1 is a possible D gene (5 bases). Deletions cut 2 bases from V and 4 bases from J, with 8 bases between. The germline gives CDR1 SGHVS, CDR2 FQNEAQ. This CDR3 comprises 13 residues. CDR3 nucleotide sequence: TGTGCCAGCAGCTTAACTGGGGCCACTGAAGCTTTCTTT. It codes for CASSLTGATEAFF.

This clone was recorded once. The chain has TRBV7-2 and TRBJ2-1; D is unresolved. V was clipped by 3 bases and J by 2 bases, with 8 bases between them. The CDR3 totals 14 residues. CDR1 SGHTA and CDR2 FQGNSA come from the germline V gene. In DNA, the CDR3 is TGTGCCAGCAGCTTTAGTCTTACCTACAATGAGCAGTTCTTC. Its protein product is CASSFSLTYNEQFF.

This clone appeared a few times. The chain recombines TRBV4-2 with TRBJ1-1, with D possibly TRBD1 on 5 matching bases. V was pared by 0 bases and J by 4 bases, with 9 bases between. CDR1 is LGHNA, CDR2 YNFKEQ, per germline. The CDR3 sequence is 14 residues long. The CDR3 sequence is CASSQEWGSTEAFF. In nucleotides, the CDR3 is TGTGCCAGCAGCCAAGAGTGGGGCTCCACTGAAGCTTTCTTT.

The V and J genes are TRBV19 and TRBJ1-2, with 9 bases aligning to TRBD1. The V gene's germline CDR1 is LNHDA and CDR2 SQIVND (reference sequence). The CDR3 is 16 residues long. The ends lost 5 bases at V and 5 bases at J; junction bases unmatched: 12. The CDR3: CASSSTGGSHQYGYTF. The CDR3 DNA sequence: TGTGCCAGTAGTTCTACAGGGGGCTCCCACCAATATGGCTACACCTTC.

V gene TRBV19 combines with J gene TRBJ1-2; tentatively, D is TRBD1 (5 bases). Germline loops: CDR1 LNHDA, CDR2 SQIVND (reference sequence). V lost 4 bases and J lost 4, with 16 bases in between. CDR3 length: 15 amino acids. The CDR3 bases are TGTGCCAGTAGTACAGTTACAGCAGGGTCCTATGGCTACACCTTC. Translating gives CASSTVTAGSYGYTF.

The gene calls are TRBV7-3 and TRBJ2-5; TRBD2 matches at 8 bases. The CDR3 extends over 12 amino acids. J lost 10 bases, V lost 5 bases, and 6 bases had no gene match. Germline V gives CDR1 SGHTA, CDR2 FQGTGA. DNA for the CDR3: TGTGCCAGCAGCATCACCGGGGGGGTCCAGTACTTC. Protein: CASSITGGVQYF.

This clone appeared a single time. The V gene is TRBV2, the J gene TRBJ1-3, with D possibly being TRBD1 (5 bases). Germline V lookup: CDR1 SNHLY, CDR2 FYNNEI. V lost 4 bases and J lost 4, with 17 bases in between. This CDR3 is 16 amino acids long. CDR3 in amino acids: CASSVTAGDGGNTIYF. DNA for the CDR3: TGTGCCAGCAGTGTGACTGCGGGGGACGGAGGAAACACCATATATTTT.

This clone was found a few times. J is TRBJ1-1 and V is TRBV4-1; TRBD1 matches 9 bases. This CDR3 comprises 15 residues. J was trimmed by 4 bases and V by 8 bases; bases with no gene match: 11. CDR1 MGHRA and CDR2 YSYEKL come from the germline V gene. The CDR3, as DNA: TGCGCCAGCGAACGGACAGGGGCCTCAACCACTGAAGCTTTCTTT. It translates to CASERTGASTTEAFF.

Turning to this clone: Additional DNA sequences in this sample encode the identical CDR3. The rearrangement uses TRBV19 and TRBJ1-2; no reliable D call. The CDR3 contains 13 residues. V was pared by 3 bases and J by 5 bases, with 10 bases between. Germline CDR1 LNHDA, CDR2 SQIVND (reference sequence). CDR3 DNA sequence: TGTGCCAGTAGTATCGCACCGGGGTATGGCTACACCTTC. As protein: CASSIAPGYGYTF. Combining the CDR3 with reference TRBV19 and TRBJ1-2 gives the whole variable domain DGGITQSPKYLFRKEGQNVTLSCEQNLNHDAMYWYRQDPGQGLRLIYYSQIVNDFQKGDIAEGYSVSREKKESFPLTVTSAQKNPTAFYLCASSIAPGYGYTFGSGTRLTVV.

For the CDR3, the DNA is TGTGCCAGTAGTATCGAGGGGGCGGCTGAGCAGTTCTTC. Translation gives CASSIEGAAEQFF. This sequence joins TRBV19 and TRBJ2-1; 7 bases fit TRBD1. Germline assignment: CDR1 LNHDA and CDR2 SQIVND (reference sequence). CDR3 length: 13 residues. J was trimmed by 9 bases and V by 3 bases; bases with no gene match: 5.

There are a few counts of this clone. The genes are TRBV2 and TRBJ2-1; maybe TRBD2 (6 bases). Germline lookup yields CDR1 SNHLY and CDR2 FYNNEI. The V gene lost 5 bases and the J gene lost 5 bases, with 10 bases spanning the gap. The CDR3 loop spans 13 amino acids. CDR3 in DNA: TGTGCCAGCAGTACCGGGGGTAACAATGAGCAGTTCTTC. Its translation: CASSTGGNNEQFF.

The chain couples TRBV5-1 to TRBJ1-2; D may be TRBD1 (6 bases). From germline, CDR1 is SGHRS and CDR2 YFSETQ. Trimming took 2 bases from V and 4 from J, leaving 12 bases between them. The CDR3 extends over 14 amino acids. CDR3 protein: CASSLQGRSYGYTF. CDR3 DNA: TGCGCCAGCAGCTTACAGGGTAGAAGCTATGGCTACACCTTC.